Presented here are 30 T cell receptor beta chains from one specimen sequenced in a study of T-cell reconstitution after alpha-beta-depleted transplantation in children. Preparing the TCRbeta library involved the use of unique molecular identifiers. MiXCR was run by TCRdb on the PCR reads, yielding one entry per CDR3 protein. The sample yields nearly 550,000 distinct CDR3 sequences, around 20% seen once. This material consisted of PBMCs from the stem cell graft donor, taken from the stem cell graft. The receptors come from a human donor who donated a stem cell graft to a child with acute lymphoblastic leukemia.

The V and J genes are TRBV5-4 and TRBJ2-7; no clear D. The germline V and J ends were trimmed by 0 bases and 11 bases, with 18 bases remaining between them. Germline V gene lookup returns CDR1 SGHNT and CDR2 YYREEE (reference sequence). The CDR3 contains 14 residues. CDR3 protein: CASSLGEAPMEKYF. The CDR3 region has the DNA TGTGCCAGCAGCTTGGGAGAGGCCCCTATGGAAAAGTACTTC.

This clonotype showed up just a few times. V and J are TRBV24-1 and TRBJ2-3; 7 nucleotides line up with TRBD2. J lost 5 bases, V lost 3 bases, and 7 bases had no gene match. The CDR3 runs to 15 residues. The germline gives CDR1 KGHDR, CDR2 SFDVKD. The CDR3 region is CATSDRAGRGDTQYF. The CDR3 DNA is TGTGCCACCAGTGATCGAGCGGGACGCGGAGATACGCAGTATTTT.

The table lists this clonotype with a few counts. A much larger clone lies a single base off, so this may be a read error. No conserved phenylalanine or tryptophan ends this CDR3, so it is likely a read error. The chain employs TRBV27 and TRBJ1-5; weak D call: TRBD1 (5 bases). The CDR3 is 15 residues long. V was pared by 3 bases and J by 6 bases, with 15 bases between. The V gene's germline CDR1 is MNHEY and CDR2 SMNVEV (reference sequence). The CDR3 sequence is CASSFGGAYSQPQHY. The DNA for the CDR3 is TGTGCCAGCAGTTTTGGCGGGGCTTACAGTCAGCCCCAGCATTAT.

This clonotype was detected a few times. The chain combines TRBV5-1 with TRBJ2-1; 11 bases fit TRBD1. Looked up from germline, CDR1 is SGHRS and CDR2 is YFSETQ. The CDR3 has 14 amino acids. The V and J ends lost 1 base and 9 bases, in that order; junction bases with no gene match: 3. CDR3 in amino acids: CASSLRTGGREQFF. The CDR3 DNA sequence: TGCGCCAGCAGCTTGCGGACAGGGGGCCGTGAGCAGTTCTTC.

This clonotype has only a few counts. The rearrangement uses TRBV12-3 or TRBV12-4 and TRBJ1-2; D call uncertain. This CDR3 comprises 15 residues. V lost 2 bases and J 4 bases, leaving 14 bases between the germline ends. DNA for the CDR3: TGTGCCAGCAGTTTAAAGAGATCCTTGAGCTATGGCTACACCTTC. Translating gives CASSLKRSLSYGYTF.

This clonotype was counted between two and nine times. This CDR3 reads CSVDGYGYTF. DNA of the CDR3: TGCAGCGTTGACGGCTATGGCTACACCTTC. The chain is built from TRBV29-1 and TRBJ1-2; D is undetermined. Trimming took 3 bases from V and 4 from J, leaving 3 bases between them. Germline values: CDR1 SQVTM, CDR2 ANQGSEA. The CDR3 is 10 residues long.

There are a few counts of this clonotype. The chain joins TRBV11-1 to TRBJ2-7; 10 nucleotides line up with TRBD1. In germline, CDR1 is SGHAT, CDR2 FQDESV (reference sequence). Losses at the gene ends were 0 bases for V and 2 bases for J; bases not matched to a gene: 13. There are 19 residues in the CDR3. CDR3 sequence (DNA): TGTGCCAGCAGCTTAGCACTTTCGAGACAGGGGGCTCATCCCTACGAGCAGTACTTC. It translates to CASSLALSRQGAHPYEQYF.

This clonotype was recorded at least ten times. The rearrangement links TRBV7-9 to TRBJ1-2; no firm D call. Per the germline V gene, CDR1 is SEHNR and CDR2 is FQNEAQ (reference sequence). The CDR3 contains 13 residues. V was shortened by 4 bases and J by 3 bases, with 9 bases between the two germline ends. The CDR3 spells CASSSDGYYGYTF. The CDR3 DNA follows: TGTGCCAGCAGCTCGGACGGATACTATGGCTACACCTTC. The variable domain in full, completed from reference TRBV7-9 and TRBJ1-2, reads DTGVSQNPRHKITKRGQNVTFRCDPISEHNRLYWYRQTLGQGPEFLTYFQNEAQLEKSRLLSDRFSAERPKGSFSTLEIQRTEQGDSAMYLCASSSDGYYGYTFGSGTRLTVV.

V usage is TRBV7-6 and J usage is TRBJ2-2; D is possibly TRBD2 (5 bases). The length of the CDR3 is 15 residues. Looked up from germline, CDR1 is SGHVS and CDR2 is FNYEAQ. The V end was cut by 0 bases, the J end by 3 bases, with 8 bases between. CDR3 protein: CASSLARGYTGELFF. CDR3 sequence (DNA): TGTGCCAGCAGCTTAGCCCGGGGATACACCGGGGAGCTGTTTTTT. Combining the CDR3 with reference TRBV7-6 and TRBJ2-2 gives the whole variable domain GAGVSQSPRYKVTKRGQDVALRCDPISGHVSLYWYRQALGQGPEFLTYFNYEAQQDKSGLPNDRFSAERPEGSISTLTIQRTEQRDSAMYRCASSLARGYTGELFFGEGSRLTVL.

This chain connects TRBV6-1 to TRBJ2-3; D is uncertain. V was clipped by 4 bases and J by 1 base, with 12 bases between them. CDR1 and CDR2 (germline): MNHNS, SASEGT. CDR3 size: 15 residues. The CDR3 loop reads CASSAGYFGTDTQYF. The CDR3 DNA is TGTGCCAGCAGTGCGGGTTACTTCGGCACAGATACGCAGTATTTT.

The table lists this clonotype with a few counts. This chain connects TRBV29-1 to TRBJ2-7; 14 bases agree with TRBD2. The trim removed 6 bases at V and 2 bases at J, leaving 6 bases unmatched. Germline V gene data show CDR1 as SQVTM and CDR2 as ANQGSEA. The CDR3 runs 15 residues. The CDR3 nucleotides are TGCAGCGTCCGAGGACTAGCGGGAGGACCCTACGAGCAGTACTTC. Its translation: CSVRGLAGGPYEQYF.

This clonotype has more than one count but fewer than ten. The rearrangement links TRBV20-1 to TRBJ2-3; D not certain. Trimming cost V 2 bases and J 6 bases, with 12 bases left between them. In germline, CDR1 is DFQATT, CDR2 SNEGSKA (reference sequence). The CDR3 sequence is 13 residues long. CDR3 residues: CSARPPGEDTQYF. The CDR3 DNA reads TGCAGTGCTAGACCCCCAGGCGAGGATACGCAGTATTTT.

The chain is built from TRBV27 and TRBJ2-1; 8 bases fit TRBD2. V was pared by 4 bases and J by 1 base, with 9 bases of the junction left unmatched. Germline CDR1 and CDR2: MNHEY and SMNVEV (reference sequence). The CDR3 loop spans 17 amino acids. CDR3 sequence: CASSSGPGLESYNEQFF. The DNA for the CDR3 is TGTGCCAGCAGTTCAGGCCCGGGACTAGAGTCCTACAATGAGCAGTTCTTC.

The chain uses TRBV6-5 and TRBJ1-3, with D uncertain. Looked up from germline, CDR1 is MNHEY and CDR2 is SVGAGI. V lost 2 bases and J 2 bases, leaving 10 bases between the germline ends. CDR3 size: 15 residues. In DNA form, the CDR3 reads TGTGCCAGCAGTTACGCCCCTAACCCTGGAAACACCATATATTTT. This encodes CASSYAPNPGNTIYF.

The chain joins TRBV12-3 or TRBV12-4 to TRBJ1-1; a possible D gene is TRBD1 (5 bases). CDR3 size: 16 residues. V was shortened by 5 bases and J by 1 base, with 17 bases between the two germline ends. CDR3 sequence reads: CASSPPPRGGNTEAFF. CDR3 nucleotide sequence: TGTGCCAGCAGTCCCCCCCCGCGGGGGGGGAACACTGAAGCTTTCTTT.

This clonotype was detected a few times. The V gene is TRBV20-1, the J gene TRBJ1-2; D is perhaps TRBD1 (6 bases). V lost 0 bases and J 4 bases, leaving 18 bases between the germline ends. This CDR3 contains 16 residues. The germline CDR1 and CDR2 sequences are DFQATT and SNEGSKA (reference sequence). The CDR3 DNA reads TGCAGTGCTAGAGAGCTCCGGATGGGACACGGCTATGGCTACACCTTC. Translating gives CSARELRMGHGYGYTF.

The chain links TRBV9 to TRBJ2-7; perhaps TRBD2 as D (7 bases). Trimming removed 4 bases from V and 11 bases from J, with 28 bases in between. This CDR3 is built from 16 residues. Germline loops: CDR1 SGDLS, CDR2 YYNGEE. This CDR3 reads CASSPAASGGPEGEYF. CDR3 coding DNA: TGTGCCAGCAGCCCCGCGGCTAGCGGTGGTCCGGAGGGGGAGTACTTC.

The table lists this clonotype with a few counts. The genes are TRBV21-1 and TRBJ2-1; the table's TRBD1 call for D was not verified on the DNA. TRBV21-1 is labeled a pseudogene. This CDR3 has 15 residues. The CDR3 spells CATDRRLLTYNEQFF. The DNA for the CDR3 is TGTGCCACCGACAGAAGGCTGCTGACATACAATGAGCAGTTCTTC.

This clonotype has just a few counts. The genes are TRBV7-9 and TRBJ2-7, with D possibly matching TRBD1 (5 bases). Trimming stripped 1 base from V and 2 bases from J, with 15 bases between. The CDR3 extends over 16 amino acids. Germline CDR1 reads SEHNR; CDR2 reads FQNEAQ (reference sequence). This chain's CDR3 is CASSLVGLVLTYEQYF. The DNA of the CDR3 is TGTGCCAGCAGCTTAGTGGGGCTAGTGTTGACCTACGAGCAGTACTTC. Using reference TRBV7-9 and TRBJ2-7 for the parts outside the CDR3, the full variable domain is DTGVSQNPRHKITKRGQNVTFRCDPISEHNRLYWYRQTLGQGPEFLTYFQNEAQLEKSRLLSDRFSAERPKGSFSTLEIQRTEQGDSAMYLCASSLVGLVLTYEQYFGPGTRLTVT.

The chain joins TRBV4-2 to TRBJ2-2, with D perhaps being TRBD1 or TRBD2 (5 bases each). The V and J ends lost 0 bases and 6 bases respectively, with 11 bases between them. Looked up from germline, CDR1 is LGHNA and CDR2 is YNFKEQ. The CDR3 contains 15 residues. The CDR3 region has the DNA TGTGCCAGCAGCCAAGACGTTAGGGGACCCGGGGAGCTGTTTTTT. Translation: CASSQDVRGPGELFF.

The V and J genes are TRBV5-1 and TRBJ1-5; 8 nucleotides align to TRBD1. Germline trimming cut 4 bases from V and 3 bases from J; bases unmatched to any gene: 18. In germline, CDR1 is SGHRS, CDR2 YFSETQ. CDR3 size: 19 residues. The CDR3 is CASSDLSPDRVRDNQPQHF. Written as DNA, the CDR3 is TGCGCCAGCAGCGACCTCTCTCCGGACAGGGTGAGAGACAATCAGCCCCAGCATTTT.

The chain joins TRBV6-1 to TRBJ1-2, with 7 nucleotides matching TRBD1. The J segment lost 1 base and the V segment lost 6 bases, leaving 5 bases of the junction unmatched. The CDR3 runs to 14 residues. Germline V gene sequence: CDR1 MNHNS, CDR2 SASEGT. The CDR3 nucleotides read TGTGCCAGCAGACAAGGGGGCCTTAACTATGGCTACACCTTC. Translating gives CASRQGGLNYGYTF.

This clonotype was seen a few times. The chain employs TRBV5-1 and TRBJ1-1; TRBD1 matches 7 bases. The CDR3 extends over 14 amino acids. J was trimmed by 0 bases and V by 6 bases; bases with no gene match: 5. Per germline, CDR1 SGHRS and CDR2 YFSETQ. CDR3 amino acids: CASTRGQMNTEAFF. CDR3 DNA: TGCGCCAGCACCCGGGGACAGATGAACACTGAAGCTTTCTTT.

The genes are TRBV6-1 and TRBJ2-7; 9 nucleotides match TRBD1. In germline, CDR1 is MNHNS, CDR2 SASEGT. The ends lost 5 bases at V and 6 bases at J; junction bases unmatched: 8. The CDR3 covers 14 residues. The CDR3 is CASSPGTGRGEQYF. CDR3 in DNA: TGTGCCAGCAGTCCCGGGACAGGGAGGGGCGAGCAGTACTTC.

This clonotype was seen only a few times. The rearrangement joins TRBV7-3 to TRBJ2-1; 10 bases map to TRBD2. V dropped 3 bases and J dropped 7; count of bases not matched to a gene: 12. Germline V lookup: CDR1 SGHTA, CDR2 FQGTGA. This CDR3 is built from 17 residues. CDR3 DNA sequence: TGTGCCAGCAGCTTCCACCGTGCTAGCGGGAGTGTAAATGAGCAGTTCTTC. It is translated as CASSFHRASGSVNEQFF.

This clonotype was counted only a few times. The chain combines TRBV20-1 with TRBJ2-1, with 7 bases aligning to TRBD2. The length of the CDR3 is 14 residues. CDR1 is DFQATT and CDR2 is SNEGSKA in the germline V gene (reference sequence). The V gene end was trimmed by 3 bases and the J gene end by 2 bases; junction bases not matched to a gene: 4. CDR3 nucleotide sequence: TGCAGTGCTAGTTTACGGGGGGCCTACAATGAGCAGTTCTTC. It specifies CSASLRGAYNEQFF.

V gene TRBV7-2 combines with J gene TRBJ2-1; D is ambiguous. This CDR3 has 15 residues. V shed 5 bases and J shed 0 bases, with 11 bases lying between them. CDR1 is SGHTA and CDR2 is FQGNSA in the germline V gene. CDR3 DNA sequence: TGTGCCAGCAGCCCCGACGTGAGCTCCTACAATGAGCAGTTCTTC. Encoded protein: CASSPDVSSYNEQFF. Variable domain in full (rest from reference TRBV7-2 and TRBJ2-1): GAGVSQSPSNKVTEKGKDVELRCDPISGHTALYWYRQSLGQGLEFLIYFQGNSAPDKSGLPSDRFSAERTGGSVSTLTIQRTQQEDSAVYLCASSPDVSSYNEQFFGPGTRLTVL.

V is TRBV7-9 and J is TRBJ2-1; D possibly corresponds to TRBD1 (5 bases). The germline V and J ends were trimmed by 5 bases and 3 bases, with 14 bases remaining between them. From germline, CDR1 is SEHNR and CDR2 FQNEAQ (reference sequence). The CDR3 sequence is 15 residues long. CDR3 DNA: TGTGCCAGCAGCCCCTCTAAGGGGCTCTACAATGAGCAGTTCTTC. Residues: CASSPSKGLYNEQFF.

The table lists this clonotype with a few counts. The chain carries TRBV6-1 and TRBJ2-1; possible D gene TRBD1, 5 bases. The CDR3 is 15 amino acids. Trimming stripped 6 bases from V and 4 bases from J, with 16 bases between. Looked up from germline, CDR1 is MNHNS and CDR2 is SASEGT. CDR3 bases: TGTGCCAGCAGCTCCGGCAGGGTGGGGTACAATGAGCAGTTCTTC. The encoded protein is CASSSGRVGYNEQFF.

The chain couples TRBV27 to TRBJ2-2; D assignment may be TRBD1 or TRBD2 (5 bases each). CDR3 size: 12 residues. The germline CDR1 and CDR2 sequences are MNHEY and SMNVEV (reference sequence). V lost 8 bases and J 6 bases, leaving 10 bases between the germline ends. This CDR3 reads CASGGRAGELFF. The CDR3 DNA reads TGTGCCAGCGGGGGTAGGGCCGGGGAGCTGTTTTTT.